This note documents a single T cell receptor (beta chain) sequence. Its specific antigen is unknown. One base away there is no much larger clone; base qualities are not given. The source of the sample is a study of beta chain features in type 1 diabetes (dated by TCRdb to the late 2010s). At the level of the whole study: No differences in mean age, gender distribution, total cell number or subset yield were found between patients and healthy donors. Naive and central memory subsets were obtained from all 28 donors, but regulatory and stem cell-like memory subsets were isolated from only 8 patients and roughly 8 healthy donors. The study compared TCRB repertoires of sorted circulating CD4+ T cell subsets between recently diagnosed type 1 diabetes patients and matched healthy donors. A total of some 100,000,000 sorted cells were examined across all samples, and the number of cells per subset was strongly correlated with RNA yield.

Each donor gave one peripheral blood draw, averaging approximately 0.11 L, which was collected into heparinised tubes. Using a panel that included CD45RO, CCR7, CD25, CD127, CD95 and CD27, naive, central memory, regulatory and stem cell-like memory CD4+ T cells were sorted on a BD FACSAria II. Purity was above 95% for every sorted population. PBMCs were isolated immediately by Lymphoprep density gradient centrifugation and stained directly without culture. To minimize batch effects, samples were stained and sorted in pairs, one healthy donor with one patient per experiment. A distance of 5 bases separates the germline ends of V and J, which lose 3 bases and 2 bases respectively. The germline V gene specifies KGHSH as CDR1 and LQKENI as CDR2. The CDR3 runs 13 residues from the cysteine to the phenylalanine. This entry keeps only the CDR3 DNA: 39 bases, framed from base 1. The research as a whole found: Patients with type 1 diabetes made fewer insertions and deleted more nucleotides at VDJ recombination sites, implying thymic rearrangement abnormalities. Only small numbers of individuals were included in the HLA sub-analyses, which left unresolved whether HLA type had any influence on TCRB rearrangement. Shorter templates might be favored by PCR, yet because patient and control samples were amplified and corrected together, any such skew would affect both groups equally. In all four CD4+ subsets, TCRB CDR3 length was moderately but significantly shorter in type 1 diabetes patients. Because cDNA rather than genomic DNA was sequenced, highly expressing activated cells could have been over-represented, although no difference in activation and CD3 levels was found between groups. Naive, central memory and regulatory TCRB repertoires appeared to be more similar among patients than among healthy donors.

The entire isolated RNA was reverse transcribed using the High Capacity cDNA Reverse Transcription Kit, and thus expressed TCRB transcripts were sequenced. Deep immunoSEQ sequencing was applied to naive, central memory and regulatory T cell samples, giving an average of roughly 3.6 million total reads per sample. Sorted cells were lysed in RLT buffer and RNA was extracted with DNase-treated RNeasy Micro or Mini kits, depending on cell number. To prevent cross-contamination, each cell subset was processed individually, whereas patient and healthy donor samples were processed jointly. The immunoSEQ multiplex PCR was used to amplify TCRB sequences from cDNA, yielding 87-bp fragments that span the CDR3 region. Sequencing of the amplicons was performed on the Illumina HiSeq platform. As for how the authors treated the data: PCR bias was corrected computationally using synthetic template baselines, and reads within Hamming distance 2 were collapsed, with unmergeable singletons discarded. Reads were aligned against IMGT so that V, D and J genes, CDR3 length and insertions or deletions at six rearrangement sites could be assigned. Within each subset, clonotype counts were normalized to sorted cell number, after which true diversity and Gini coefficients were computed with the tcR R package. The overlap coefficient, calculated on TCRB nucleotide sequences, was used to measure repertoire sharing. Here the immuneACCESS table is served through TCRdb, limited to in-frame sequences with V and J called. Missing clones are a known gap in these copies; in checked studies unresolved V genes cover under half, and the rest lacks a known reason. V and J calls and clone size are copied from that table; D and trimming were computed from the DNA. The sample data list more than 50,000 clones, and approximately 59% of these were observed just once. Roughly 2.4% of the sample is taken by the ten largest.

The sample comprised Tregs from blood. The sample's cell subset or site label, in plain terms: regulatory CD4+ T cells. Here the chain combines TRBV18 and TRBJ1-5, with the identity of the D gene unclear. The clonotype comes from a woman younger than 30 in good health. The nucleotides are TGTGCCAGCTCACCTGGGCGCAATCAGCCCCAGCATTTT. It translates to CASSPGRNQPQHF.